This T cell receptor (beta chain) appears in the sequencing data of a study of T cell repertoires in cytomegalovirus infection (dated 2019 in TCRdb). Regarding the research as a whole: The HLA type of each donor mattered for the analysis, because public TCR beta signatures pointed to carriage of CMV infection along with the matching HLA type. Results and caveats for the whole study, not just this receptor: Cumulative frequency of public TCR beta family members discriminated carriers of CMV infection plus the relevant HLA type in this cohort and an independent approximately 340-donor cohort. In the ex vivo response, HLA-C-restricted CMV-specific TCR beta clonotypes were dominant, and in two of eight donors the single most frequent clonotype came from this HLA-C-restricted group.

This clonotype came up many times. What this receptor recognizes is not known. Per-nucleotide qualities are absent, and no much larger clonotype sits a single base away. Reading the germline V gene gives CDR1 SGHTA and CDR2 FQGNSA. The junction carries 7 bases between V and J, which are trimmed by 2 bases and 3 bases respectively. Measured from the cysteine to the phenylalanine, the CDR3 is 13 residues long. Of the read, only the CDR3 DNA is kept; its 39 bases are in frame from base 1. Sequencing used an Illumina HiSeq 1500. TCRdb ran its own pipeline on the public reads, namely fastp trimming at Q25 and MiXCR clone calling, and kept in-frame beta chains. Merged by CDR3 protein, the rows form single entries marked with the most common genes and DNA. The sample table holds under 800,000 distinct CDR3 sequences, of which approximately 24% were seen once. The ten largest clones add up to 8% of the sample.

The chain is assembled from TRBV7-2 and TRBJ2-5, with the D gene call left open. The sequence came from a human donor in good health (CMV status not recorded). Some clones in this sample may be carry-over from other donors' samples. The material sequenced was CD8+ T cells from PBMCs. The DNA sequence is TGTGCCAGCAGCTTAAACAGAGAAGAGACCCAGTACTTC. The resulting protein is CASSLNREETQYF.